The next 21 T cell receptor beta chains were all read from a single sample in a study of T-cell memory formation after mild COVID-19. TCRdb fed the 5' RACE reads into MiXCR, producing one record per CDR3 protein. The data contain under 550,000 distinct CDR3 sequences, 15% to 20% of them singletons. The sequenced sample consisted of PBMCs or a T cell subset sorted from them (not recorded which). Receptors were obtained from a man aged 18-30 years who had mild COVID-19 (a few samples of this study predate the infection). Cell type and time point are not known.

The chain links TRBV3-1 to TRBJ2-2; weak D call: TRBD1 (6 bases). Germline lookup yields CDR1 LGHDT and CDR2 YNNKEL (reference sequence). V lost 3 bases and J lost 0, with 14 bases in between. The CDR3 consists of 17 residues. The CDR3 protein is CASSHAIRQANTGELFF. CDR3 bases: TGTGCCAGCAGCCACGCCATCAGACAGGCGAACACCGGGGAGCTGTTTTTT.

The rearrangement links TRBV27 to TRBJ2-3; D is perhaps TRBD2 (6 bases). The germline gives CDR1 MNHEY, CDR2 SMNVEV (reference sequence). With 7 bases removed from V and 8 bases from J, the gap between germline ends came to 19 bases. CDR3 length: 14 amino acids. CDR3: CASTPGELYGTQYF. The CDR3 nucleotides are TGTGCCAGCACCCCGGGGGAGTTATATGGTACGCAGTATTTT.

The chain combines TRBV20-1 with TRBJ2-1, with TRBD2 matching over 11 bases. The germline gives CDR1 DFQATT, CDR2 SNEGSKA (reference sequence). This CDR3 is built from 14 residues. After removal of 6 bases from V and 8 bases from J, the junction contained 9 bases not matched to a gene. CDR3 protein: CSAFSGGAMYEQFF. The CDR3 DNA sequence: TGCAGTGCATTTAGCGGGGGGGCTATGTATGAGCAGTTCTTC.

The chain recombines TRBV20-1 with TRBJ2-3; possible D gene TRBD1, 5 bases. Germline CDR1 is DFQATT and CDR2 is SNEGSKA (reference sequence). This CDR3 region has 13 residues. In nucleotides, the CDR3 is TGCAGCAGGGTGGAAAGTAACACAGATACGCAGTATTTT. Its protein is CSRVESNTDTQYF.

This chain links TRBV5-1 with TRBJ2-5; TRBD2 matches 8 bases. Unmatched junction bases numbered 3, after V lost 1 base and J lost 1 base. The CDR3 is made up of 15 amino acids. Germline V CDR1 and CDR2: SGHRS, YFSETQ. DNA of the CDR3: TGCGCCAGCAGCTTGTCAGCGGGGGTCCAAGAGACCCAGTACTTC. Residues: CASSLSAGVQETQYF.

This clonotype showed up just a few times. The V gene is TRBV6-2 or TRBV6-3, the J gene TRBJ2-1; D uncertain. The CDR3 is made up of 16 amino acids. The V end lost 1 base, the J end lost 0 bases, and 10 bases lay between the germline ends. Germline V gene sequence: CDR1 MNHEY, CDR2 SVGEGT. Written as DNA, the CDR3 is TGTGCCAGCAGTTACTATAGGCTAAGCTCCTACAATGAGCAGTTCTTC. Translating gives CASSYYRLSSYNEQFF.

This clonotype was seen only a few times. The CDR3 region has the DNA TGTGCCATCAGTCCAACCCCCTCCCTGGAAAGCCCAGTGAAAGGCTACACCTTC. It specifies CAISPTPSLESPVKGYTF. This chain connects TRBV10-3 to TRBJ1-2; no clear D gene. The germline V gene has CDR1 ENHRY and CDR2 SYGVKD. Trimming cost V 5 bases and J 8 bases, with 30 bases left between them. There are 18 residues in the CDR3.

This clonotype was picked up many times. This sequence joins TRBV5-6 and TRBJ2-3; TRBD2 agrees at 12 bases. This CDR3 region has 15 residues. The germline CDR1 and CDR2 sequences are SGHDT and YYEEEE. The junction had 5 bases not matched to a gene; V was cut back by 4 bases and J by 5 bases. CDR3 protein: CASSQLAGGRDTQYF. For the CDR3, the DNA is TGTGCCAGCAGCCAGCTAGCGGGGGGGCGAGATACGCAGTATTTT.

V is TRBV29-1 and J is TRBJ2-5; possibly TRBD1 for D (5 bases). This CDR3 has 13 amino acids. CDR1 and CDR2 from the germline V gene are SQVTM and ANQGSEA. Trimming took off 6 bases at V and 5 bases at J, with 16 bases between the two ends. CDR3 sequence: CSVRVARAETQYF. CDR3 in DNA: TGCAGCGTCCGAGTGGCCAGGGCGGAGACCCAGTACTTC.

The rearrangement uses TRBV30 and TRBJ1-5; 9 bases are a match to TRBD1. The CDR3 is 14 residues long. CDR1 GTSNPN and CDR2 SVGIG come from the germline V gene (reference sequence). V was clipped by 2 bases and J by 6 bases; unmatched bases: 5. This chain's CDR3 is CAWSPGTGSQPQHF. In DNA form, the CDR3 reads TGTGCCTGGAGTCCCGGGACAGGGAGTCAGCCCCAGCATTTT.

The sample holds a few counts of this clonotype. The chain links TRBV27 to TRBJ1-2, with D unclear. Between the trimmed V and J ends, which lost 7 bases and 2 bases, there was a span of 14 bases. The V gene's germline CDR1 is MNHEY and CDR2 SMNVEV (reference sequence). This CDR3 spans 14 amino acids. The CDR3 DNA follows: TGTGCCAGCACCCCAGATCGCGTGAACTATGGCTACACCTTC. This sequence encodes CASTPDRVNYGYTF.

The rearrangement links TRBV7-2 to TRBJ1-1; D not certain. The CDR3 is 14 residues long. Germline V gene sequence: CDR1 SGHTA, CDR2 FQGNSA. Trimming took 3 bases from V and 0 from J, leaving 8 bases between them. CDR3 protein: CASSFYRMNTEAFF. The DNA for the CDR3 is TGTGCCAGCAGCTTCTACAGAATGAACACTGAAGCTTTCTTT.

This clonotype was seen a handful of times. This chain uses TRBV7-3 with TRBJ2-5; 8 positions match TRBD1. Germline CDR1 is SGHTA and CDR2 is FQGTGA. V shed 5 bases and J 4 bases; nucleotides not matched to a gene: 9. The CDR3 consists of 15 residues. Here the CDR3 reads CASSAQGARLETQYF. The CDR3 bases are TGTGCCAGCAGCGCGCAGGGGGCGCGATTAGAGACCCAGTACTTC. Together with reference TRBV7-3 and TRBJ2-5, the CDR3 gives the full variable domain: GAGVSQTPSNKVTEKGKYVELRCDPISGHTALYWYRQSLGQGPEFLIYFQGTGAADDSGLPNDRFFAVRPEGSVSTLKIQRTERGDSAVYLCASSAQGARLETQYFGPGTRLLVL.

This clonotype appeared many times. The chain carries TRBV7-6 and TRBJ2-1; TRBD2 is a possible D gene (6 bases). The CDR3 extends over 14 amino acids. Trimming took 8 bases from V and 2 from J, leaving 13 bases between them. Germline CDR1 and CDR2: SGHVS and FNYEAQ. This chain's CDR3 is CASSGSLAYNEQFF. The CDR3 DNA is TGTGCCAGCTCCGGGAGTCTGGCCTACAATGAGCAGTTCTTC.

This chain links TRBV20-1 with TRBJ1-2; TRBD1 is a possible D gene (5 bases). The CDR3 loop spans 14 amino acids. From germline, CDR1 is DFQATT and CDR2 SNEGSKA (reference sequence). The CDR3 region has the DNA TGCGGAACGGACCCGGGGGGGATAGCCTATGGCTACACCTTC. Translation: CGTDPGGIAYGYTF.

This clonotype was detected only a few times. The V and J genes are TRBV7-9 and TRBJ2-5; 14 bases map to TRBD2. CDR3 length: 18 amino acids. The V segment lost 5 bases and the J segment 4 bases; nucleotides outside the gene matches: 12. Germline values: CDR1 SEHNR, CDR2 FQNEAQ (reference sequence). The CDR3 DNA sequence: TGTGCCAGCAGCCGACGACTAGCGGGGGGGCGGGTCCTAGAGACCCAGTACTTC. Translated, it gives CASSRRLAGGRVLETQYF.

The rearrangement uses TRBV4-1 and TRBJ2-3; tentatively, D is TRBD2 (6 bases). CDR3 size: 14 residues. V dropped 1 base and J dropped 7 bases, with 12 bases sitting between them. Germline CDR1 and CDR2: MGHRA and YSYEKL. The CDR3 bases are TGCGCCAGCAGCCAAGCATCTAGCGTGTATACGCAGTATTTT. It codes for CASSQASSVYTQYF.

The chain recombines TRBV10-3 with TRBJ1-1; D not certain. Looked up from germline, CDR1 is ENHRY and CDR2 is SYGVKD. Trimming left V 4 bases short and J 4 bases short, with 16 bases between. This CDR3 has 15 residues. The CDR3 is CAISGREFVFTEAFF. CDR3 coding DNA: TGTGCCATCAGTGGTAGGGAGTTTGTCTTCACTGAAGCTTTCTTT.

This chain connects TRBV18 to TRBJ2-2, with D unclear. Germline CDR1 and CDR2: KGHSH and LQKENI. Between the trimmed V and J ends, which lost 2 bases and 10 bases, there was a span of 5 bases. The CDR3 consists of 11 residues. DNA of the CDR3: TGTGCCAGCTCACCAGAGGAGGAGCTGTTTTTT. This codes for CASSPEEELFF.

V and J are TRBV4-2 and TRBJ1-1; tentative D call: TRBD1 (5 bases). V lost 5 bases to trimming and J lost 4 bases, with 11 bases between them. CDR1 is LGHNA and CDR2 is YNFKEQ in the germline V gene. This CDR3 is built from 13 residues. CDR3 in amino acids: CASSVDSLTEAFF. The CDR3 bases are TGTGCCAGCAGCGTAGACAGCCTCACTGAAGCTTTCTTT.

This clonotype was counted between two and nine times. The chain employs TRBV12-5 and TRBJ1-4, with D tentatively TRBD1 (5 bases). CDR1 and CDR2 (germline): LGHNT, FRNRAP. The CDR3 runs to 16 residues. Trimming pared 2 bases from V and 5 bases from J, leaving 15 bases between. This CDR3 is CASGLSPGTGNEKLFF. The CDR3 nucleotides are TGTGCTAGTGGTTTGTCTCCCGGGACGGGAAATGAAAAACTGTTTTTT. The entire variable domain, with the rest obtained from reference TRBV12-5 and TRBJ1-4, is as follows: DARVTQTPRHKVTEMGQEVTMRCQPILGHNTVFWYRQTMMQGLELLAYFRNRAPLDDSGMPKDRFSAEMPDATLATLKIQPSEPRDSAVYFCASGLSPGTGNEKLFFGSGTQLSVL.